This is a list of T cell receptor beta chains from one sample in a study of identical twins. TCRdb re-called the 5' RACE reads with MiXCR, one entry per CDR3 protein. The table lists roughly 750,000 distinct CDR3 sequences, around 21% of them singletons, with over 4% in the top ten. These same records also appear under a second study, on T cells expressing NK-cell markers.

Sequenced sample: PBMCs. These receptor sequences come from a woman aged 18-35 years in good health. CDR3s include the opening cysteine and the closing phenylalanine or tryptophan. D genes are given only for firm matches. The size entry is marked missing in some rows and otherwise reads once, few, many or a size class.

clone_size	v_call	d_call	j_call	cdr3_aa	cdr3_nt
NA	TRBV5-1	NA	TRBJ2-1	CASSLAAQGPYNEQFF	TGCGCCAGCAGCTTGGCCGCACAGGGACCGTACAATGAGCAGTTCTTC
many	TRBV29-1	TRBD1	TRBJ1-2	CSAGRDREGVGYTF	TGCAGCGCCGGACGGGACAGGGAAGGGGTTGGCTACACCTTC
NA	TRBV4-2	NA	TRBJ2-3	CASSPGPLTDTQYF	TGTGCCAGCAGCCCTGGACCTCTCACGGATACGCAGTATTTT
few	TRBV10-3	NA	TRBJ1-2	CAISESPVYGYTF	TGTGCCATCAGTGAGTCGCCGGTCTATGGCTACACCTTC
many	TRBV5-4	NA	TRBJ2-7	CASSTYREYSYEQYF	TGTGCCAGCAGCACCTACAGGGAATACTCCTACGAGCAGTACTTC
NA	TRBV11-2	NA	TRBJ2-7	CASSSPGPYEQYF	TGTGCCAGCAGCAGCCCGGGCCCCTACGAGCAGTACTTC
NA	TRBV12-3/TRBV12-4	NA	TRBJ1-1	CASSFMRINTEAFF	TGTGCCAGCAGTTTTATGCGGATCAACACTGAAGCTTTCTTT
NA	TRBV29-1	TRBD2	TRBJ2-2	CSVRTSGGSGTGELFF	TGCAGCGTTCGGACTAGCGGGGGCTCGGGCACCGGGGAGCTGTTTTTT
many	TRBV2	NA	TRBJ1-1	CASSEHNTEAFF	TGTGCCAGCAGTGAACATAACACTGAAGCTTTCTTT
few	TRBV20-1	NA	TRBJ2-5	CSASQTLASGGETQYF	TGCAGTGCTTCGCAGACCCTAGCGTCGGGCGGGGAGACCCAGTACTTC
NA	TRBV29-1	NA	TRBJ2-6	CSVAGVSGANVLTF	TGCAGCGTCGCAGGAGTCTCTGGGGCCAACGTCCTGACTTTC
many	TRBV29-1	TRBD1	TRBJ2-7	CSVFRTGSSEQYF	TGCAGCGTTTTTAGGACAGGATCATCCGAGCAGTACTTC
NA	TRBV7-9	NA	TRBJ2-5	CASSLVSGKETQYF	TGTGCCAGCAGCTTAGTTAGCGGCAAAGAGACCCAGTACTTC
NA	TRBV5-6	NA	TRBJ1-2	CASSPVDAGYTF	TGTGCCAGCAGCCCAGTGGACGCTGGCTACACCTTC
NA	TRBV5-6	NA	TRBJ2-7	CASSLGTKLYEQYF	TGTGCCAGCAGCTTGGGGACAAAACTATACGAGCAGTACTTC
NA	TRBV6-5	NA	TRBJ1-3	CASSSLTRDGNTIYF	TGTGCCAGCAGTTCGCTGACAAGGGACGGAAACACCATATATTTT
NA	TRBV18	TRBD1	TRBJ1-6	CASYRTGNSPLHF	TGTGCCAGCTACAGGACAGGAAATTCACCCCTCCACTTT
few	TRBV6-1	NA	TRBJ1-3	CASSPVRDSGNTIYF	TGTGCCAGCAGCCCCGTACGTGACTCTGGAAACACCATATATTTT
NA	TRBV20-1	NA	TRBJ2-5	CGASATGRGETQYF	TGCGGTGCGAGCGCAACGGGGCGGGGAGAGACCCAGTACTTC
NA	TRBV6-1	NA	TRBJ2-2	CASKLRTNTGELFF	TGTGCCAGCAAGCTACGGACTAACACCGGGGAGCTGTTTTTT
NA	TRBV12-3/TRBV12-4	TRBD1	TRBJ2-1	CASSFGQGAPEQFF	TGTGCCAGCAGTTTCGGACAGGGGGCACCCGAGCAGTTCTTC
few	TRBV29-1	NA	TRBJ2-3	CSAVMLVTQYF	TGCAGCGCCGTCATGCTAGTTACGCAGTATTTT
many	TRBV7-8	NA	TRBJ1-1	CASSFVGTAVTEAFF	TGTGCCAGCAGCTTCGTAGGGACCGCAGTCACTGAAGCTTTCTTT
NA	TRBV6-6	NA	TRBJ2-5	CASSPSEQETQYF	TGTGCCAGCAGTCCCTCGGAGCAAGAGACCCAGTACTTC
NA	TRBV18	NA	TRBJ1-5	CASSPAGVRGQPQHF	TGTGCCAGCTCACCAGCAGGCGTAAGAGGTCAGCCCCAGCATTTT
many	TRBV20-1	NA	TRBJ2-3	CSGGPGDTQYF	TGCAGTGGCGGGCCGGGCGATACGCAGTATTTT
many	TRBV11-3	NA	TRBJ1-6	CASSFGPNSPLHF	TGTGCCAGCAGCTTTGGACCAAATTCACCCCTCCACTTT
once	TRBV20-1	TRBD2	TRBJ2-1	CSASVTGTRQFF	TGCAGTGCTAGCGTCACCGGGACTAGGCAGTTCTTC
few	TRBV20-1	NA	TRBJ2-7	CSALRDYEQYF	TGCAGTGCTCTCAGGGACTACGAGCAGTACTTC
few	TRBV6-1	TRBD2	TRBJ2-1	CASSTFPASGNEQFF	TGTGCCAGCAGTACATTCCCGGCTAGCGGAAATGAGCAGTTCTTC
NA	TRBV12-3/TRBV12-4	NA	TRBJ2-4	CASSTFGGGKNIQYF	TGTGCCAGCAGTACTTTTGGGGGCGGCAAAAACATTCAGTACTTC
NA	TRBV18	TRBD2	TRBJ2-7	CASSWVAGNEQYF	TGTGCCAGCTCATGGGTAGCGGGGAACGAGCAGTACTTC
NA	TRBV20-1	NA	TRBJ2-7	CSASSDYEQYF	TGCAGTGCTAGTTCAGATTACGAGCAGTACTTC
NA	TRBV15	NA	TRBJ2-3	CATSVLDFADTQYF	TGTGCCACCAGCGTTCTAGACTTCGCAGATACGCAGTATTTT
NA	TRBV7-2	TRBD1	TRBJ1-1	CASSKQGVTEAFF	TGTGCCAGCAGCAAGCAGGGGGTAACTGAAGCTTTCTTT
many	TRBV27	NA	TRBJ2-2	CASTPDRLTGELFF	TGTGCCAGCACCCCGGACAGATTAACCGGGGAGCTGTTTTTT
few	TRBV12-3/TRBV12-4	NA	TRBJ1-2	CASIELSSGYTF	TGTGCCAGTATAGAACTCTCCTCCGGCTACACCTTC
NA	TRBV3-1	TRBD2	TRBJ2-1	CASSQVAGGGNEQFF	TGTGCCAGCAGCCAAGTCGCGGGGGGAGGGAATGAGCAGTTCTTC
NA	TRBV28	TRBD1	TRBJ2-1	CASPPSTGETYNEQFF	TGTGCCAGTCCTCCCTCCACAGGGGAAACCTACAATGAGCAGTTCTTC
few	TRBV5-1	NA	TRBJ2-7	CASSTDTWSYEQYF	TGCGCCAGCAGCACCGACACGTGGTCCTACGAGCAGTACTTC
NA	TRBV12-3/TRBV12-4	NA	TRBJ1-2	CASTNREGGYTF	TGTGCCAGCACCAACAGGGAAGGTGGCTACACCTTC
NA	TRBV5-6	NA	TRBJ2-1	CASSSFGVEQFF	TGTGCCAGCAGCTCGTTTGGTGTGGAGCAGTTCTTC
few	TRBV10-1	NA	TRBJ1-1	CASSVAEAFF	TGCGCCAGCAGTGTTGCTGAAGCTTTCTTT
NA	TRBV5-1	TRBD2	TRBJ2-1	CASSLPSGSGHEQFF	TGCGCCAGCAGCTTACCTAGCGGGAGTGGGCATGAGCAGTTCTTC
NA	TRBV2	NA	TRBJ2-7	CASSETAQSYEQYF	TGTGCCAGCAGTGAGACGGCACAATCCTACGAGCAGTACTTC
many	TRBV13	NA	TRBJ2-7	CASSSRERGPEQYF	TGTGCCAGCAGCTCCCGGGAGAGGGGGCCCGAGCAGTACTTC
NA	TRBV7-8	TRBD1	TRBJ1-2	CASSSGDRDGYTF	TGTGCCAGCAGCTCGGGGGACAGAGATGGCTACACCTTC
few	TRBV10-3	TRBD2	TRBJ2-1	CAISGTSGYLYNEQFF	TGTGCCATCTCCGGGACTAGCGGCTACCTCTACAATGAGCAGTTCTTC
NA	TRBV9	NA	TRBJ2-1	CASAQRMYNEQFF	TGTGCCAGCGCCCAGCGGATGTACAATGAGCAGTTCTTC
NA	TRBV12-3/TRBV12-4	NA	TRBJ1-4	CASSLFSEKLFF	TGTGCCAGCAGTTTATTCAGTGAAAAACTGTTTTTT
few	TRBV4-3	TRBD1	TRBJ2-2	CASSQLVGQGDTGELFF	TGCGCCAGCAGCCAGTTGGTGGGACAGGGGGACACCGGGGAGCTGTTTTTT
NA	TRBV20-1	NA	TRBJ2-4	CSARPLAKNIQYF	TGCAGTGCTAGACCCCTGGCCAAAAACATTCAGTACTTC
many	TRBV6-2/TRBV6-3	NA	TRBJ2-7	CASTYSYEQYF	TGTGCCAGCACCTACTCCTACGAGCAGTACTTC
many	TRBV20-1	NA	TRBJ2-1	CSADDYNEQFF	TGCAGTGCTGATGACTACAATGAGCAGTTCTTC
few	TRBV20-1	NA	TRBJ1-6	CSARPRGYSPLHF	TGCAGTGCTCGACCCAGGGGCTATTCACCCCTCCACTTT